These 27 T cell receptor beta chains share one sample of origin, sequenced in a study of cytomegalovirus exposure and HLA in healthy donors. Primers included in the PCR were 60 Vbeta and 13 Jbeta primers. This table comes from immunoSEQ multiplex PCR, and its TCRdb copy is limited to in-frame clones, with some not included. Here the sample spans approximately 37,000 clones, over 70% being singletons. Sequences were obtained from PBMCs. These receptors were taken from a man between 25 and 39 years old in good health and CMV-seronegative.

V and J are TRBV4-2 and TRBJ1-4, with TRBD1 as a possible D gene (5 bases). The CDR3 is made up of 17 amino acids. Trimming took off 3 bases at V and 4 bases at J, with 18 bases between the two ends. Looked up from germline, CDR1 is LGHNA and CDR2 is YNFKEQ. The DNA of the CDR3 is TGTGCCAGCAGCCATCCCGCGGGGGGAAGGGATAATGAAAAACTGTTTTTT. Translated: CASSHPAGGRDNEKLFF.

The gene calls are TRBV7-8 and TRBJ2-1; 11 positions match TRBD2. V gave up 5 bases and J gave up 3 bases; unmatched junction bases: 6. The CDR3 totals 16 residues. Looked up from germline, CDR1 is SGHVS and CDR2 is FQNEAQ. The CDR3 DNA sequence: TGTGCCAGCAGCCCAAGACTAGCGGGGATCTACAATGAGCAGTTCTTC. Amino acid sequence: CASSPRLAGIYNEQFF.

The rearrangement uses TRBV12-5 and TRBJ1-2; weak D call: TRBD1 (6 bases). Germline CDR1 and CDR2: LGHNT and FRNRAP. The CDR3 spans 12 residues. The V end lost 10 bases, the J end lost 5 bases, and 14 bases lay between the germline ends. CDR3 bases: TGTGCTATGCCGGGGGGGCTATATGGCTACACCTTC. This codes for CAMPGGLYGYTF.

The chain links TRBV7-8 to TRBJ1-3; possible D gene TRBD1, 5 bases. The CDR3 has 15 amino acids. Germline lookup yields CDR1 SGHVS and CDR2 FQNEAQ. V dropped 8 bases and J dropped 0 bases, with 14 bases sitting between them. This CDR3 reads CASRGGAASGNTIYF. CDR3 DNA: TGTGCCAGCCGAGGAGGGGCGGCCTCTGGAAACACCATATATTTT.

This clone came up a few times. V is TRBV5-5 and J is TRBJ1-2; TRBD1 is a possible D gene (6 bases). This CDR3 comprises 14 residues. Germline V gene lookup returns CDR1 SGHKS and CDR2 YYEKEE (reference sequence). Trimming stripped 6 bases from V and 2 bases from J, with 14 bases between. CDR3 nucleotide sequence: TGTGCCAGCACCATGGGACAACTCAACTATGGCTACACCTTC. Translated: CASTMGQLNYGYTF. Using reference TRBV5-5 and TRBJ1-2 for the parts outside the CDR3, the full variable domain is DAGVTQSPTHLIKTRGQQVTLRCSPISGHKSVSWYQQVLGQGPQFIFQYYEKEERGRGNFPDRFSARQFPNYSSELNVNALLLGDSALYLCASTMGQLNYGYTFGSGTRLTVV.

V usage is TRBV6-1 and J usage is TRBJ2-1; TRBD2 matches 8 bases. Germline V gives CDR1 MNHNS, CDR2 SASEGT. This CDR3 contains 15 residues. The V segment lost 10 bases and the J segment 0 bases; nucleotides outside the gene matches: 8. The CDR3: CATHGGASSYNEQFF. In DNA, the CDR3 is TGTGCCACTCACGGGGGGGCGAGCTCCTACAATGAGCAGTTCTTC.

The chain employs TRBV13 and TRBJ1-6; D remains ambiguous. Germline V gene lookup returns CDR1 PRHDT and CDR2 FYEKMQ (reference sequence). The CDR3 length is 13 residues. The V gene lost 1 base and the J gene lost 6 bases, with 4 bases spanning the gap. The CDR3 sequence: CASSLDGNSPLHF. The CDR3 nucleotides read TGTGCCAGCAGCTTAGACGGTAATTCACCCCTCCACTTT.

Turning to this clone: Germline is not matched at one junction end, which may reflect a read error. In nucleotides, the CDR3 is TGTGCTAGCAGCTCGGGGGGGGTAGGTGAGACCCAGTACTTC. Translating it yields CASSSGGVGETQYF. The rearrangement links TRBV7-7 to TRBJ2-5; 8 bases line up with TRBD2. CDR1 SSHAT and CDR2 FNYEAQ come from the germline V gene (reference sequence). There are 14 residues in the CDR3.

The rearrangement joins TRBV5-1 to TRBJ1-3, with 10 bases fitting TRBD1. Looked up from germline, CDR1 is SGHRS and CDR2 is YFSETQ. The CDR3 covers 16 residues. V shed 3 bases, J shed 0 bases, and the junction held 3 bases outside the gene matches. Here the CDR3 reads CASSSRQGASGNTIYF. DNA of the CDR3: TGCGCCAGCAGCTCCCGACAGGGGGCCTCTGGAAACACCATATATTTT.

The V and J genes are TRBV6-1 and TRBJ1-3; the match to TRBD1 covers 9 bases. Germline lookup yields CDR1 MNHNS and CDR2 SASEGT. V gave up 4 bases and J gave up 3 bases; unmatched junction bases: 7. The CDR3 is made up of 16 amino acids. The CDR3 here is CASSGSGTGFGNTIYF. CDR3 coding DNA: TGTGCCAGCAGTGGCTCAGGGACAGGGTTTGGAAACACCATATATTTT.

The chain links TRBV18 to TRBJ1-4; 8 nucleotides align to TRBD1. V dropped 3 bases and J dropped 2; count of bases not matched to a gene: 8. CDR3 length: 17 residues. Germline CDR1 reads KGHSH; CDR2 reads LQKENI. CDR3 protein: CASSPFTGGLTNEKLFF. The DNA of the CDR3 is TGTGCCAGCTCACCGTTTACAGGGGGTCTGACTAATGAAAAACTGTTTTTT.

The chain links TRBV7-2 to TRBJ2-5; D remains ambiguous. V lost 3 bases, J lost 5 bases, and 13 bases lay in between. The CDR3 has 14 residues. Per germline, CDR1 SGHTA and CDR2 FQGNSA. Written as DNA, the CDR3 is TGTGCCAGCAGCTTGAGAGTCGCGTTGGAGACCCAGTACTTC. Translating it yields CASSLRVALETQYF.

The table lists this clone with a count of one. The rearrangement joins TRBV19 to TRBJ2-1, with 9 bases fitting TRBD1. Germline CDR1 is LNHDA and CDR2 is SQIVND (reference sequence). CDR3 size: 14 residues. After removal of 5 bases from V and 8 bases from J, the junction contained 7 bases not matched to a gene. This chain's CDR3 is CASSVGQGLYEQFF. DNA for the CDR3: TGTGCCAGTAGTGTCGGACAGGGGCTCTATGAGCAGTTCTTC.

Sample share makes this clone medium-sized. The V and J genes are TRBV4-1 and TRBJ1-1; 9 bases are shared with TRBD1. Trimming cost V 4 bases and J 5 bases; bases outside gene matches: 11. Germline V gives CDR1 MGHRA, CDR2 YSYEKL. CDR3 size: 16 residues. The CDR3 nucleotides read TGCGCCAGCAGCCTCTCCGGGACAGGGTTAGGGACTGAAGCTTTCTTT. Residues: CASSLSGTGLGTEAFF.

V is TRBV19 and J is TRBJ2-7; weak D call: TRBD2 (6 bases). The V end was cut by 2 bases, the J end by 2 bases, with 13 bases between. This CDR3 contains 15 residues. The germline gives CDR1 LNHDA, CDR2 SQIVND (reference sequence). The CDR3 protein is CASSITSSSAYEQYF. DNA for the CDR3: TGTGCCAGTAGTATAACCTCATCTAGCGCCTACGAGCAGTACTTC.

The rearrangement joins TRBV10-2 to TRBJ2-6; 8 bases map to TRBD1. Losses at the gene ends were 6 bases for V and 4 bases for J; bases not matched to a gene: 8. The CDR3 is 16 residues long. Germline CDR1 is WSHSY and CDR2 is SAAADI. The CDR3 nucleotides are TGCGCCAGCAGGGGGTGGACAGGGAACGGGGCCAACGTCCTGACTTTC. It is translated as CASRGWTGNGANVLTF.

This chain's CDR3 is CASSIGLAVRETQYF. Here the CDR3 DNA reads TGTGCCAGTAGTATCGGACTAGCGGTTAGAGAGACCCAGTACTTC. This rearrangement joins TRBV19 to TRBJ2-5; 10 bases align to TRBD2. V was pared by 3 bases and J by 4 bases, with 5 bases of the junction left unmatched. Looked up from germline, CDR1 is LNHDA and CDR2 is SQIVND (reference sequence). This CDR3 contains 15 residues.

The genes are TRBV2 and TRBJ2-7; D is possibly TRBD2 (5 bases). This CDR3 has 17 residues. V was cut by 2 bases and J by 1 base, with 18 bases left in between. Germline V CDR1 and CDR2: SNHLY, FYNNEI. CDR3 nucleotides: TGTGCCAGCAGTGAATTAGGCGGGTCAGTCTTTTCCTACGAGCAGTACTTC. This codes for CASSELGGSVFSYEQYF.

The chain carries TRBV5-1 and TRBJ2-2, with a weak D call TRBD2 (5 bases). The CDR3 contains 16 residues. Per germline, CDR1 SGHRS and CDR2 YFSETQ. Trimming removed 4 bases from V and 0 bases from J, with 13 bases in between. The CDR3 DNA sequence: TGCGCCAGCAGCCCCCGGGAAGTCCCGAACACCGGGGAGCTGTTTTTT. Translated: CASSPREVPNTGELFF.

CDR3 sequence reads: CASSPAGYGSGSYEQYF. CDR3 in DNA: TGTGCCAGCAGCCCCGCGGGTTACGGGAGTGGGAGCTACGAGCAGTACTTC. This chain joins TRBV5-4 and TRBJ2-5; a possible D gene is TRBD2 (6 bases). The J call may be incorrect, as the DNA end agrees better with TRBJ2-7. Germline CDR1 is SGHNT and CDR2 is YYREEE (reference sequence). The length of the CDR3 is 17 residues.

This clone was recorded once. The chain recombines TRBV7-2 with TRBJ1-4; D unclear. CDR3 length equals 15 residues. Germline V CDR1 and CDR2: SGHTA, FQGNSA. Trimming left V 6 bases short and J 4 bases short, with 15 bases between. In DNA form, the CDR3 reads TGTGCCAGCAGTCGTCAATGGGCAGTTAATGAAAAACTGTTTTTT. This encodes CASSRQWAVNEKLFF.

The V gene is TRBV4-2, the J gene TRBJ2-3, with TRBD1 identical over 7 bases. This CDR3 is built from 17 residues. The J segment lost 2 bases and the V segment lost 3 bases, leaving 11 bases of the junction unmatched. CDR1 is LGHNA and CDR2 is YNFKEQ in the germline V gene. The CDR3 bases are TGTGCCAGCAGCCACCAGCCGGGACAGCTATCCACAGATACGCAGTATTTT. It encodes CASSHQPGQLSTDTQYF.

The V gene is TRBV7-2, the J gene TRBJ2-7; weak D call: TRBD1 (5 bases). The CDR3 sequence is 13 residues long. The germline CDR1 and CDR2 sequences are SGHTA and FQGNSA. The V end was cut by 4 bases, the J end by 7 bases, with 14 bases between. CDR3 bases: TGTGCCAGCAGCTCCTCAACAGGTCTGGAGCAGTACTTC. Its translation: CASSSSTGLEQYF.

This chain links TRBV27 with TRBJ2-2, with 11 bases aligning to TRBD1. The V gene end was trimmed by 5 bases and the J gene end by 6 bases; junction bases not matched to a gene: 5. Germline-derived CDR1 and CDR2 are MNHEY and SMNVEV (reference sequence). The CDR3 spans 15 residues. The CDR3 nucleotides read TGTGCCAGCAGTGAACCGGGACAGGGGGCCGGGGAGCTGTTTTTT. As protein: CASSEPGQGAGELFF.

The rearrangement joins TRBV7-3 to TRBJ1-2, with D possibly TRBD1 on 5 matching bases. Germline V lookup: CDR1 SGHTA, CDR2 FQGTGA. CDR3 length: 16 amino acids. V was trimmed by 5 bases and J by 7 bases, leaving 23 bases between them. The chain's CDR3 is CASSQDTLAAIGGYTF. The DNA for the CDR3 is TGTGCCAGCAGCCAGGACACTCTGGCGGCTATTGGTGGCTACACCTTC.

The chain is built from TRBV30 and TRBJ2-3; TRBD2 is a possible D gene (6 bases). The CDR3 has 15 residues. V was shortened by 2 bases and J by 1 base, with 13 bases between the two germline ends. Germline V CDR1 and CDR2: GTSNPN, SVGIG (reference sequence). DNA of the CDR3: TGTGCCTGGAGTTTCGGGAGAGTGGGCACAGATACGCAGTATTTT. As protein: CAWSFGRVGTDTQYF. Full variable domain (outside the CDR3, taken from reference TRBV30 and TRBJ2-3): SQTIHQWPATLVQPVGSPLSLECTVEGTSNPNLYWYRQAAGRGLQLLFYSVGIGQISSEVPQNLSASRPQDRQFILSSKKLLLSDSGFYLCAWSFGRVGTDTQYFGPGTRLTVL.

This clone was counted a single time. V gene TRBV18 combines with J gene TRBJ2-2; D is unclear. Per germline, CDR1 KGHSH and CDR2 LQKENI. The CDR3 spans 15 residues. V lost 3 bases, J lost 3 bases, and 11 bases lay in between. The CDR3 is CASSPRVADTGELFF. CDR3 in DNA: TGTGCCAGCTCACCCCGGGTGGCTGACACCGGGGAGCTGTTTTTT.